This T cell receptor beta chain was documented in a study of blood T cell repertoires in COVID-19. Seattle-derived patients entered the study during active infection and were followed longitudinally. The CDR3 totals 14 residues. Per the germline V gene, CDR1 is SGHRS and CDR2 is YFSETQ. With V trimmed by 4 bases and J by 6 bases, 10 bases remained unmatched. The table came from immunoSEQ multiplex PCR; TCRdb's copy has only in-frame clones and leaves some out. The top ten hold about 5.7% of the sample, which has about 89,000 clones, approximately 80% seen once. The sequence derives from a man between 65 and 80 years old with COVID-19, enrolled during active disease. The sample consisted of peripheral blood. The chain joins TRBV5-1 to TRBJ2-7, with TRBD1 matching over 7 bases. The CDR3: CASSTIGAGGEQYF. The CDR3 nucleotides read TGCGCCAGCAGCACGATAGGGGCAGGGGGCGAGCAGTACTTC. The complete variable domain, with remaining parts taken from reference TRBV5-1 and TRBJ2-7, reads KAGVTQTPRYLIKTRGQQVTLSCSPISGHRSVSWYQQTPGQGLQFLFEYFSETQRNKGNFPGRFSGRQFSNSRSEMNVSTLELGDSALYLCASSTIGAGGEQYFGPGTRLTVT.